This paragraph reports one T cell receptor (beta chain). The antigen remains undetermined. These data originate in a study of cytomegalovirus exposure and HLA in healthy donors. At the level of the study: Earlier work reported approximately 100 million unique TCR beta sequences from approximately 180 million T cells. Study-wide points: Likely technical artifact: a cluster of highly shared sequence variants.

PCR used 60 Vbeta primers and 13 Jbeta primers. The data were produced by immunoSEQ multiplex PCR, yet TCRdb's version contains in-frame clones alone and is incomplete. The sample records under 65,000 clones, approximately 82% being singletons. Germline trimming cut 2 bases from V and 5 bases from J; bases unmatched to any gene: 4. The CDR3 loop spans 13 amino acids. The V gene's germline CDR1 is SGDLS and CDR2 YYNGEE. The sample was PBMCs. The receptor was isolated from a man aged 45-60 years in good health and CMV-seronegative. The V and J genes are TRBV9 and TRBJ2-7, with 7 positions matching TRBD1. This CDR3 reads CASSVTGAHEQYF. The DNA for the CDR3 is TGTGCCAGCAGCGTCACAGGGGCCCACGAGCAGTACTTC.